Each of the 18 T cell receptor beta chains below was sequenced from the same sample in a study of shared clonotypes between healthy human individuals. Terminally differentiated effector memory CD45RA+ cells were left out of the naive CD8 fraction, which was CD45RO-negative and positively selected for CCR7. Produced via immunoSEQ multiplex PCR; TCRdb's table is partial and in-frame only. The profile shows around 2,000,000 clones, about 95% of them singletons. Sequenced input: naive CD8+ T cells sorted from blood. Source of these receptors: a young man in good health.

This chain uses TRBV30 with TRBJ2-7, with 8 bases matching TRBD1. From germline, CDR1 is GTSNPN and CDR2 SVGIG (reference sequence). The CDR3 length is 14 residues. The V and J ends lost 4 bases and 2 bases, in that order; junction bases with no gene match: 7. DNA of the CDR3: TGTGCCTGGACCAGGACAGGGTCCCCCTACGAGCAGTACTTC. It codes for CAWTRTGSPYEQYF.

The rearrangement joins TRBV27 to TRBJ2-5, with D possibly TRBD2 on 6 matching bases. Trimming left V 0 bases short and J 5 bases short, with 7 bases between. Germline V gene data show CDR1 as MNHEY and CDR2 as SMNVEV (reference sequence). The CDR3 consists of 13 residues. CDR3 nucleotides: TGTGCCAGCAGTTTATCGGCGGGGGAGACCCAGTACTTC. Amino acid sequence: CASSLSAGETQYF.

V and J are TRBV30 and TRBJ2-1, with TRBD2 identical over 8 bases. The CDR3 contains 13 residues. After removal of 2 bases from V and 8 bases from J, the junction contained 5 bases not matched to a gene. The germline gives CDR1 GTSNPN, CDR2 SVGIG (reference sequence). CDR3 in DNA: TGTGCCTGGAGTCCGGGACTAGTGGATGAGCAGTTCTTC. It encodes CAWSPGLVDEQFF.

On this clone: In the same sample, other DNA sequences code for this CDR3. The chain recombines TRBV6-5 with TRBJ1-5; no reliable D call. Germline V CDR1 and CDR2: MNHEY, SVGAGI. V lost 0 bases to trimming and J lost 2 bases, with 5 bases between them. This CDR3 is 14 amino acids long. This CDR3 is CASSYSEGNQPQHF. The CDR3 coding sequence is TGTGCCAGCAGTTACTCGGAGGGCAATCAGCCCCAGCATTTT.

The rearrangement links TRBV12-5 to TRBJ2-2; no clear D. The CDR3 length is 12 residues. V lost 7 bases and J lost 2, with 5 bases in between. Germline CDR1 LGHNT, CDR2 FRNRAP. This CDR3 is CASAPNTGELFF. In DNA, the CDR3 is TGTGCTAGTGCCCCCAACACCGGGGAGCTGTTTTTT.

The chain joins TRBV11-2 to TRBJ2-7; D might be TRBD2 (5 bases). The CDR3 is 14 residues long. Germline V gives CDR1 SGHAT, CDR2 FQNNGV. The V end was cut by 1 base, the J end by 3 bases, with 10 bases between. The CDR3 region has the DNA TGTGCCAGCAGCTTAGGAGGGCATATCTACGAGCAGTACTTC. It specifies CASSLGGHIYEQYF.

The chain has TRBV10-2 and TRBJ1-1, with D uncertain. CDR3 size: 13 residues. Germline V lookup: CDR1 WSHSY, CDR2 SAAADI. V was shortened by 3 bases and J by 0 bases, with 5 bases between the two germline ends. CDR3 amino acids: CASSDHMNTEAFF. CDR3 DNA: TGCGCCAGCAGTGACCATATGAACACTGAAGCTTTCTTT.

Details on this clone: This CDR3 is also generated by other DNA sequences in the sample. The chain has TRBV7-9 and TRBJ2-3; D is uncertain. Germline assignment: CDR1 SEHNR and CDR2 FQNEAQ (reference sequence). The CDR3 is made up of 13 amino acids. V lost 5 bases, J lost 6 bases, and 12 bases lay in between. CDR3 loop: CASSPSESDTQYF. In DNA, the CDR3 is TGTGCCAGCAGCCCCTCCGAAAGCGATACGCAGTATTTT.

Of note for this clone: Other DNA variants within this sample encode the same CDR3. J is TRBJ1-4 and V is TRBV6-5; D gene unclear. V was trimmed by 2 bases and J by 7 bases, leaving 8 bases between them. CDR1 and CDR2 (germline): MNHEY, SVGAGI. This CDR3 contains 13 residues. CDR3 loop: CASSYGGGEKLFF. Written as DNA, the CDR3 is TGTGCCAGCAGTTACGGAGGAGGTGAAAAACTGTTTTTT.

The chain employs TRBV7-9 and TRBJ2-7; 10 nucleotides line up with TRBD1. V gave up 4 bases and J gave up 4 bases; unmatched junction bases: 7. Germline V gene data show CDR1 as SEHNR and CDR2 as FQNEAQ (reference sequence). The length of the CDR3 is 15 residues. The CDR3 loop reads CASSSGQGVFYEQYF. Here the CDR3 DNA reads TGTGCCAGCAGCTCCGGACAGGGGGTATTTTACGAGCAGTACTTC.

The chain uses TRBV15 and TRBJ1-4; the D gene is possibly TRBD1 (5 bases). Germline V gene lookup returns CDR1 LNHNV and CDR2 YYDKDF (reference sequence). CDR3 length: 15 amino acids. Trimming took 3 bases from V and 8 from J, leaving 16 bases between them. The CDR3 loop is CATSRESGGLEKLFF. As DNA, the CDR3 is TGTGCCACCAGCAGGGAATCCGGGGGTCTCGAAAAACTGTTTTTT.

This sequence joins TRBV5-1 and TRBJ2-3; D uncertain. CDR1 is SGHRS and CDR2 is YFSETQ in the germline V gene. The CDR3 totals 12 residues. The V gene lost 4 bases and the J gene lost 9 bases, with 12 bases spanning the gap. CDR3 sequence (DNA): TGCGCCAGCAGCAACCCCTTGAAGACGCAGTATTTT. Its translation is CASSNPLKTQYF. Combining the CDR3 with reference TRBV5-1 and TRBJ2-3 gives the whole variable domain KAGVTQTPRYLIKTRGQQVTLSCSPISGHRSVSWYQQTPGQGLQFLFEYFSETQRNKGNFPGRFSGRQFSNSRSEMNVSTLELGDSALYLCASSNPLKTQYFGPGTRLTVL.

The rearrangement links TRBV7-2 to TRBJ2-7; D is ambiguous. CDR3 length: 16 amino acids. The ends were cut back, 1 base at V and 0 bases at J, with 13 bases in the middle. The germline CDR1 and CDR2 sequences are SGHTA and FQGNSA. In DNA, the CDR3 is TGTGCCAGCAGCTTAGTGCAGGCCGCCATCTCCTACGAGCAGTACTTC. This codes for CASSLVQAAISYEQYF.

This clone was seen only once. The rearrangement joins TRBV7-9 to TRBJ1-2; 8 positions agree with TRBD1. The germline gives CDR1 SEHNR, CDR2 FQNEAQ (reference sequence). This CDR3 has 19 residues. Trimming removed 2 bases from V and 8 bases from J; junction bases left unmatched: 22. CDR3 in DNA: TGTGCCAGCAGCTTAATTCCCAGCGAGACAGGGGAAGGAGGTGTGGGCTACACCTTC. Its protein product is CASSLIPSETGEGGVGYTF.

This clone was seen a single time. The CDR3 sequence: CASSYMLADTQYF. The CDR3 nucleotides are TGTGCCAGCAGTTACATGCTAGCAGATACGCAGTATTTT. The chain is built from TRBV6-5 and TRBJ2-3; D not certain. CDR3 length: 13 residues. Trimming cost V 2 bases and J 4 bases, with 7 bases left between them. CDR1 and CDR2 (germline): MNHEY, SVGAGI.

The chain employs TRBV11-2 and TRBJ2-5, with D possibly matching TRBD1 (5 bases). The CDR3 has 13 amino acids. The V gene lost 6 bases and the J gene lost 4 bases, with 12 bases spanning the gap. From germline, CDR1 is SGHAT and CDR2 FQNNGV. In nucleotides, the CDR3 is TGTGCCAGCAGAGATACAGGATTAGAGACCCAGTACTTC. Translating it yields CASRDTGLETQYF.

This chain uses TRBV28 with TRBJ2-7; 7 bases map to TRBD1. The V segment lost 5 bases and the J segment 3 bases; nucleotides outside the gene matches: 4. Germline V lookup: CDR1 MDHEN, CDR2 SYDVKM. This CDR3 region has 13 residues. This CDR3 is CASSPHRGYEQYF. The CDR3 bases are TGTGCCAGCAGTCCCCACAGGGGCTACGAGCAGTACTTC.

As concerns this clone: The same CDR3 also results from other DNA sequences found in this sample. CDR3 protein: CASSIAGEGYNEQFF. CDR3 in DNA: TGTGCCAGTAGTATAGCGGGAGAGGGGTACAATGAGCAGTTCTTC. The chain carries TRBV19 and TRBJ2-1; TRBD2 is a possible D gene (6 bases). The V gene's germline CDR1 is LNHDA and CDR2 SQIVND (reference sequence). This CDR3 spans 15 amino acids. The V end lost 1 base, the J end lost 4 bases, and 11 bases lay between the germline ends.